This T cell receptor (beta chain) came from a study of blood T cell repertoires in COVID-19. Germline CDR1 and CDR2: MDHEN and SYDVKM. Trimming cost V 8 bases and J 4 bases, with 8 bases left between them. The CDR3 has 11 amino acids. Data came from immunoSEQ multiplex PCR; TCRdb stores just in-frame clones and leaves some out. In the table there are about 260,000 clones, approximately 90% of which are singletons. The sequence was collected from a man aged 18-30 years with active or convalescent COVID-19. The chain has TRBV28 and TRBJ1-2; D is unclear. The source material was peripheral blood. The CDR3 here is CASGRLYGYTF. Written as DNA, the CDR3 is TGTGCCAGCGGGCGCCTCTATGGCTACACCTTC.